This entry lists 28 T cell receptor beta chains sequenced from one sample in a study of Graves' ophthalmopathy and Graves' hyperthyroidism. Amplified TCR beta CDR3 regions were obtained using RNA transcripts as template. Second-round multiplex PCR came after a first-round RT-PCR that employed HTBI primers. From the multiplex PCR reads, TCRdb called clonotypes with MiXCR, one entry per CDR3 protein. The data hold roughly 39,000 distinct CDR3 sequences, with roughly 50% observed a single time. Sequenced: peripheral blood. The receptor set was obtained from an adult woman with stable Graves' hyperthyroidism.

The CDR3, as DNA: TGTGCCAGCAGCCGAATCGCAACAGGGGACGCTGAAGCTTTCTTT. Its translation: CASSRIATGDAEAFF. V usage is TRBV25-1 and J usage is TRBJ1-1, with 7 bases fitting TRBD1. The CDR3 consists of 15 residues. Germline values: CDR1 MGHDK, CDR2 SYGVNS. J gave up 6 bases and V 6 bases, and 13 bases lay outside the gene matches.

V gene TRBV29-1 combines with J gene TRBJ2-7; 10 positions match TRBD2. Per the germline V gene, CDR1 is SQVTM and CDR2 is ANQGSEA. V gave up 1 base and J gave up 5 bases; unmatched junction bases: 11. The CDR3 has 16 amino acids. The chain's CDR3 is CSVEGWLAGVYNEQYF. The CDR3 coding sequence is TGCAGCGTTGAAGGTTGGCTAGCGGGAGTCTATAACGAGCAGTACTTC.

This clonotype was observed many times. The chain employs TRBV5-1 and TRBJ2-7, with 9 bases that match TRBD2. Trimming at V came to 0 bases and at J to 5 bases, leaving 9 bases not matched to a gene. Germline assignment: CDR1 SGHRS and CDR2 YFSETQ. This CDR3 spans 16 amino acids. This CDR3 reads CASSLALSSGKDEQYF. CDR3 in DNA: TGCGCCAGCAGCTTGGCCCTATCTAGCGGGAAAGACGAGCAGTACTTC.

This clonotype was counted at least ten times. This chain uses TRBV5-1 with TRBJ1-1; the D gene is possibly TRBD1 (5 bases). This CDR3 spans 17 amino acids. V lost 0 bases and J lost 0, with 15 bases in between. CDR1 and CDR2 from the germline V gene are SGHRS and YFSETQ. The CDR3, as DNA: TGCGCCAGCAGCTTGGAGGGCCAGGGTGGGGTGAACACTGAAGCTTTCTTT. It encodes CASSLEGQGGVNTEAFF.

This chain links TRBV15 with TRBJ1-6; 8 nucleotides align to TRBD1. V dropped 1 base and J dropped 7; count of bases not matched to a gene: 0. Germline loops: CDR1 LNHNV, CDR2 YYDKDF (reference sequence). The CDR3 covers 14 residues. The CDR3 DNA is TGTGCCACCAGCAGAGGGACAGGGAATTCACCCCTCCACTTT. As protein: CATSRGTGNSPLHF. Together with reference TRBV15 and TRBJ1-6, the CDR3 gives the full variable domain: DAMVIQNPRYQVTQFGKPVTLSCSQTLNHNVMYWYQQKSSQAPKLLFHYYDKDFNNEADTPDNFQSRRPNTSFCFLDIRSPGLGDTAMYLCATSRGTGNSPLHFGNGTRLTVT.

The chain carries TRBV15 and TRBJ1-2, with D possibly matching TRBD1 (5 bases). Germline loops: CDR1 LNHNV, CDR2 YYDKDF (reference sequence). V was clipped by 1 base and J by 0 bases, with 9 bases between them. This CDR3 is 15 amino acids long. CDR3 DNA: TGTGCCACCAGCAGAGGAGGGGTCCCTAACTATGGCTACACCTTC. The encoded protein is CATSRGGVPNYGYTF.

The chain recombines TRBV6-6 with TRBJ1-5; 11 bases align to TRBD1. J was trimmed by 11 bases and V by 7 bases; bases with no gene match: 10. This CDR3 is built from 14 residues. The germline V gene has CDR1 MNHNY and CDR2 SVGAGI (reference sequence). The CDR3: CASIRGQGGETQHF. The CDR3 DNA reads TGTGCCAGCATCCGGGGACAGGGGGGGGAGACCCAGCATTTT.

This clonotype turned up a few times. J is TRBJ2-7 and V is TRBV20-1; D is ambiguous. The V and J ends lost 5 bases and 3 bases respectively, with 8 bases between them. Germline V gene data show CDR1 as DFQATT and CDR2 as SNEGSKA (reference sequence). This CDR3 contains 11 residues. This CDR3 reads CSASDLYEQYF. The CDR3 DNA sequence: TGCAGTGCTTCCGACCTCTACGAGCAGTACTTC.

The V call is TRBV25-1, the J call TRBJ2-2; TRBD1 or TRBD2 may be the D gene (5 bases each). The CDR3 has 16 residues. Trimming took 3 bases from V and 4 from J, leaving 15 bases between them. The V gene's germline CDR1 is MGHDK and CDR2 SYGVNS. The chain's CDR3 is CASSDGAHMGTGELFF. CDR3 sequence (DNA): TGTGCCAGCAGTGACGGGGCTCACATGGGCACCGGGGAGCTGTTTTTT.

The chain joins TRBV20-1 to TRBJ2-7; 13 positions match TRBD2. This CDR3 region has 17 residues. Germline V lookup: CDR1 DFQATT, CDR2 SNEGSKA (reference sequence). V was clipped by 5 bases and J by 1 base; unmatched bases: 11. The CDR3 DNA follows: TGCAGTGCTTACGGACTAGCGGGGGAAAACCCTTCCTACGAGCAGTACTTC. Protein: CSAYGLAGENPSYEQYF.

This clonotype was seen ten or more times. V usage is TRBV5-1 and J usage is TRBJ2-7, with D maybe TRBD1 (6 bases). The V gene's germline CDR1 is SGHRS and CDR2 YFSETQ. The CDR3 consists of 15 residues. V was clipped by 4 bases and J by 4 bases, with 18 bases between them. The CDR3: CASSPDKKGEYEQYF. For the CDR3, the DNA is TGCGCCAGCAGCCCGGACAAAAAGGGGGAATACGAGCAGTACTTC.

Note on this clonotype: This may be a read error, as it is one base from a much larger clone. V is TRBV29-1 and J is TRBJ1-1, with 7 bases identical to TRBD1. Germline trimming cut 7 bases from V and 4 bases from J; bases unmatched to any gene: 9. Germline CDR1 SQVTM, CDR2 ANQGSEA. The CDR3 is 13 residues long. CDR3 nucleotide sequence: TGCAGCGACGGGGGACAGAGGATCACTGAAGCTTTCTTT. It yields the protein CSDGGQRITEAFF.

The rearrangement joins TRBV10-2 to TRBJ2-5; 10 bases line up with TRBD2. V shed 2 bases and J 3 bases; nucleotides not matched to a gene: 3. The CDR3 sequence is 15 residues long. Germline CDR1 reads WSHSY; CDR2 reads SAAADI. CDR3 sequence: CASSETSGIEETQYF. In nucleotides, the CDR3 is TGCGCCAGCAGTGAGACTAGCGGGATAGAAGAGACCCAGTACTTC.

The chain couples TRBV29-1 to TRBJ2-5; 9 nucleotides agree with TRBD2. This CDR3 contains 14 residues. The germline V gene encodes CDR1 SQVTM and CDR2 ANQGSEA. CDR3 region: CASSPIAGEETQYF. In nucleotides, the CDR3 is TGCGCCAGCAGCCCAATAGCGGGAGAGGAGACCCAGTACTTC.

This clonotype appeared many times. The chain has TRBV2 and TRBJ2-5; possibly TRBD2 for D (6 bases). Deletions cut 7 bases from V and 3 bases from J, with 15 bases between. Per the germline V gene, CDR1 is SNHLY and CDR2 is FYNNEI. The CDR3 consists of 14 residues. Here the CDR3 reads CASMSGWGKETQYF. The CDR3 nucleotides read TGTGCCAGCATGAGCGGGTGGGGGAAAGAGACCCAGTACTTC. The variable domain in full, completed from reference TRBV2 and TRBJ2-5, reads EPEVTQTPSHQVTQMGQEVILRCVPISNHLYFYWYRQILGQKVEFLVSFYNNEISEKSEIFDDQFSVERPDGSNFTLKIRSTKLEDSAMYFCASMSGWGKETQYFGPGTRLLVL.

V usage is TRBV20-1 and J usage is TRBJ2-5; 10 bases fit TRBD2. Germline V gene data show CDR1 as DFQATT and CDR2 as SNEGSKA (reference sequence). V shed 3 bases, J shed 9 bases, and the junction held 7 bases outside the gene matches. This CDR3 is 13 amino acids long. For the CDR3, the DNA is TGCAGTGCTAGTCTAGCGGGAGCGGAGGCCCAGTACTTC. This sequence encodes CSASLAGAEAQYF.

The chain combines TRBV29-1 with TRBJ2-5; 10 bases map to TRBD2. The CDR3 has 12 amino acids. Germline V gene lookup returns CDR1 SQVTM and CDR2 ANQGSEA. V was pared by 6 bases and J by 3 bases, with 1 base of the junction left unmatched. The CDR3 spells CSVGLAEETQYF. CDR3 nucleotides: TGCAGCGTAGGACTAGCGGAAGAGACCCAGTACTTC.

This chain uses TRBV7-8 with TRBJ2-5; 8 bases fit TRBD2. The junction had 9 bases not matched to a gene; V was cut back by 8 bases and J by 4 bases. CDR3 length equals 14 residues. From germline, CDR1 is SGHVS and CDR2 FQNEAQ. As DNA, the CDR3 is TGTGCCAGCGGCGCCTCTAGCGGGCGAGAGACCCAGTACTTC. Translation gives CASGASSGRETQYF.

This clonotype was counted at least ten times. The rearrangement links TRBV7-3 to TRBJ2-5; D remains ambiguous. V lost 2 bases and J lost 3, with 7 bases in between. This CDR3 region has 13 residues. CDR1 and CDR2 (germline): SGHTA, FQGTGA. The CDR3 nucleotides are TGTGCCAGCAGCTTATGGGCGGAAGAGACCCAGTACTTC. Translating it yields CASSLWAEETQYF.

This clonotype was detected many times. The chain combines TRBV30 with TRBJ2-7, with D possibly matching TRBD1 (5 bases). V dropped 1 base and J dropped 0 bases, with 7 bases sitting between them. The CDR3 is 13 residues long. Germline V gene data show CDR1 as GTSNPN and CDR2 as SVGIG (reference sequence). CDR3 loop: CAWSGQNSYEQYF. CDR3 DNA sequence: TGTGCCTGGAGTGGACAGAACTCCTACGAGCAGTACTTC. Variable domain in full (rest from reference TRBV30 and TRBJ2-7): SQTIHQWPATLVQPVGSPLSLECTVEGTSNPNLYWYRQAAGRGLQLLFYSVGIGQISSEVPQNLSASRPQDRQFILSSKKLLLSDSGFYLCAWSGQNSYEQYFGPGTRLTVT.

Ten or more counts support this clonotype. The genes are TRBV11-2 and TRBJ2-2; the match to TRBD2 covers 11 bases. CDR1 is SGHAT and CDR2 is FQNNGV in the germline V gene. With 4 bases clipped from V and 5 bases from J, the junction kept 6 bases outside the gene matches. The CDR3 runs to 16 residues. CDR3 sequence (DNA): TGTGCCAGCAGCTGCCTACTAGCGGGAGTTACCGGGGAGCTGTTTTTT. Protein sequence: CASSCLLAGVTGELFF.

The chain joins TRBV7-8 to TRBJ1-5; 9 bases are a match to TRBD1. The CDR3 sequence is 15 residues long. CDR1 and CDR2 (germline): SGHVS, FQNEAQ. Unmatched junction bases numbered 7, after V lost 4 bases and J lost 6 bases. The CDR3 sequence: CASSSTGGTGQPQHF. The CDR3 nucleotides are TGTGCCAGCAGCTCGACAGGGGGAACGGGTCAGCCCCAGCATTTT.

The CDR3 is CASSPGQGAGEQYF. CDR3 bases: TGCGCCAGCAGCCCGGGACAGGGGGCGGGAGAGCAGTACTTC. The rearrangement links TRBV5-1 to TRBJ2-7, with 12 positions matching TRBD1. The CDR3 runs 14 residues. Per germline, CDR1 SGHRS and CDR2 YFSETQ. Trimming took 4 bases from V and 7 from J; bases not matched to a gene: 6.

The rearrangement links TRBV29-1 to TRBJ1-1; D remains unclear. V dropped 6 bases and J dropped 5 bases, with 10 bases sitting between them. The germline V gene has CDR1 SQVTM and CDR2 ANQGSEA. The CDR3 is 11 residues long. In nucleotides, the CDR3 is TGCAGCGTAGCCCTCCGTACTGAAGCTTTCTTT. It is translated as CSVALRTEAFF.

This clonotype was counted ten times or more. This sequence joins TRBV20-1 and TRBJ1-5; tentatively, D is TRBD1 (6 bases). This CDR3 region has 13 residues. The V end was cut by 3 bases, the J end by 3 bases, with 9 bases between. Germline V gives CDR1 DFQATT, CDR2 SNEGSKA (reference sequence). This CDR3 reads CSARGDTNQPQHF. DNA for the CDR3: TGCAGTGCTAGGGGGGACACCAATCAGCCCCAGCATTTT.

The rearrangement joins TRBV7-6 to TRBJ1-2, with D maybe TRBD1 (6 bases). Germline V gene data show CDR1 as SGHVS and CDR2 as FNYEAQ. The CDR3 has 13 amino acids. With 3 bases removed from V and 5 bases from J, the gap between germline ends came to 10 bases. The CDR3 here is CASSLETGYGYTF. CDR3 sequence (DNA): TGTGCCAGCAGCTTGGAGACAGGATATGGCTACACCTTC.

V and J are TRBV11-3 and TRBJ2-7, with D perhaps TRBD1 or TRBD2 (5 bases each). This CDR3 is built from 19 residues. Germline lookup yields CDR1 SGHNT and CDR2 YENEEA. Trimming removed 3 bases from V and 2 bases from J, with 26 bases in between. In nucleotides, the CDR3 is TGTGCCAGCAGCTTCATGCAGGGTAGAGGGGAGACCCAACCCTACGAGCAGTACTTC. This codes for CASSFMQGRGETQPYEQYF.

Here the CDR3 DNA reads TGTGCCATCAGTGGGACTAGCGGGAGTGAAGAGACCCAGTACTTC. Its translation: CAISGTSGSEETQYF. This chain uses TRBV10-3 with TRBJ2-5; 13 bases fit TRBD2. With 4 bases clipped from V and 3 bases from J, the junction kept 2 bases outside the gene matches. The CDR3 consists of 15 residues. Germline V gene lookup returns CDR1 ENHRY and CDR2 SYGVKD.